Given below is one T cell receptor (beta chain) in context. The target antigen is unknown. A read error may explain this, as a much larger clone is one base away. Deletions cut 6 bases from V and 11 bases from J, with 31 bases between. The CDR3 has 16 amino acids. CDR1 is DFQATT, CDR2 SNEGSKA, per germline (reference sequence). For the second PCR, which ran for roughly 6 to 12 cycles, a sample-barcoded 5' primer and a J-beta primer mix were used. Via MiXCR, TCRdb re-called the 5' RACE reads, giving one row per CDR3 protein. The table shows around 1.1 million distinct CDR3 sequences, with under 40% occurring only once. The data originate from a study of blood T cells in healthy people across ages. Whole-study findings and limits: Higher diversity and more naive CD4+ cells were features of long-lived donors, compared to aged donors. The recorded TCR beta diversity per million T cells decreased in a roughly linear manner with age.

The rearrangement links TRBV20-1 to TRBJ2-5, with unresolved D. The source material was blood. This TCR derives from a man aged 18 to 30 in good health. CDR3 protein: CSANYPYGSFRNEQYF. The CDR3 nucleotides read TGCAGTGCCAATTACCCTTACGGGTCGTTTCGGAATGAGCAGTACTTC.